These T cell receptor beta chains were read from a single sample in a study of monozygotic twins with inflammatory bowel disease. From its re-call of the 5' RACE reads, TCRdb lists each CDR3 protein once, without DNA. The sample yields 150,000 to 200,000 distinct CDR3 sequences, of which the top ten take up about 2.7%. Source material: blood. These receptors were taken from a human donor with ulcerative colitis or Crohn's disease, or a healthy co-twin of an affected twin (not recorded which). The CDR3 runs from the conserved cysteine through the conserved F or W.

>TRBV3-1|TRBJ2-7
CASSQGGVSTYEQYF
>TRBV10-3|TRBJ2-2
CAISEFVSAPGELFF
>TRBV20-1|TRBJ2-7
CSASLATYEQYF
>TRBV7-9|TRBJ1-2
CASSMLGTVAGGYTF
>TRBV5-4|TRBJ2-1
CASSPGWGSSYNEQFF
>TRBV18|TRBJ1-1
CASSPPGERREAFF
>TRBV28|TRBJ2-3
CASSPQTVATDTQYF
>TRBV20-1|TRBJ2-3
CSAIDALGTDTQYF
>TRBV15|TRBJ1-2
CATSRDNRGYTF
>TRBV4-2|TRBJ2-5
CASSQEAALAGVRETQYF
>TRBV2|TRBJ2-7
CASSDSGKRSYEQYF
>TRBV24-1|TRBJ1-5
CATSAPGGENQPQHF
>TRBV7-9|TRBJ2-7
CASSLAPGTGLYYEQYF
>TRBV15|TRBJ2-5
CATSRELGGETQYF
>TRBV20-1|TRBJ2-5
CSATHGTEETQYF
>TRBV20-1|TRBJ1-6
CSADGQGEKNSPLHF
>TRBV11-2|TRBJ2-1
CASRTAREQFF
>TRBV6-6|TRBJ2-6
CASSYNTGANVLTF
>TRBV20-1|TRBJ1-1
CSARKFGGMMNTEAFF
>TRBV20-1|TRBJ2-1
CSACDRVSCNEQFF
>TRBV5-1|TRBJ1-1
CASSSGPDTEAFF
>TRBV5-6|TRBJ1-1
CASSFTRGVAGTTEAFF
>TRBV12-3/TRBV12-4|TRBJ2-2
CASTRANTGELFF
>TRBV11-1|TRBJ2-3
CASSRGTAQTDTQYF
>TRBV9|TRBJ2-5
CASSVAARPETQYF
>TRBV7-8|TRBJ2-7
CASRLGLTSREQYF
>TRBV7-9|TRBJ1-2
CASSNRASYGYTF
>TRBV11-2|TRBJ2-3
CASSGGLASSDTQYF
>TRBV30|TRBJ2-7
CASRGRGTYEQYF
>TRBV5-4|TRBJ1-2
CASSLWREGYTF
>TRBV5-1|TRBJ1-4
CASTYNPGGQGEKLFF
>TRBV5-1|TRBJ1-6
CASSLVGVTDSPLHF
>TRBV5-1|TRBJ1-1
CASSLGQGSGTEAFF
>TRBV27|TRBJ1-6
CATRLDRSSPLHF
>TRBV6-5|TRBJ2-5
CASSYTGTSVQETQYF
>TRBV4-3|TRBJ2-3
CASSQDPSRTDTQYF
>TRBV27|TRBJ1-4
CASRSPGLGEKLFF
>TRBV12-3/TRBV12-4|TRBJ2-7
CASSFSGEQYF
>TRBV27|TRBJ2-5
CASSLSGEVPQYF
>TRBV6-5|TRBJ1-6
CASSSRHNSPLHF
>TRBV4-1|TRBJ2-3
CASSQWSSASTDTQYF
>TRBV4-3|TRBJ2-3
CASSQDGTSGTDTQYF
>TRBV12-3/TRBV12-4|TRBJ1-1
CASRPTNRLETEAFF
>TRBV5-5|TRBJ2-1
CASSFGTVLRDEQFF
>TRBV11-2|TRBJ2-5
CASSLDLAAVQETQYF
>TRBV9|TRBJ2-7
CASSVGQGSYQQYF
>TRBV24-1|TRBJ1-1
CATRKEGANTEAFF
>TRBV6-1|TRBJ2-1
CASSSISGTGVRDEQFF
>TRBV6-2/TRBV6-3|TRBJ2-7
CASSYGELYEQYF
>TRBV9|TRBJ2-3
CASSAGSSGTDTQYF
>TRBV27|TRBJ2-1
CASVHGDKPYNEQFF
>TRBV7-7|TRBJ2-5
CASSLTGLAGFQETQYF
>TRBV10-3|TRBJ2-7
CAISEGSGSSYEQYF
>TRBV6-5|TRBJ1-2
CASSYSAPRDRDGYTF
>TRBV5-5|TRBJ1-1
CASSRSGDRGTEAFF